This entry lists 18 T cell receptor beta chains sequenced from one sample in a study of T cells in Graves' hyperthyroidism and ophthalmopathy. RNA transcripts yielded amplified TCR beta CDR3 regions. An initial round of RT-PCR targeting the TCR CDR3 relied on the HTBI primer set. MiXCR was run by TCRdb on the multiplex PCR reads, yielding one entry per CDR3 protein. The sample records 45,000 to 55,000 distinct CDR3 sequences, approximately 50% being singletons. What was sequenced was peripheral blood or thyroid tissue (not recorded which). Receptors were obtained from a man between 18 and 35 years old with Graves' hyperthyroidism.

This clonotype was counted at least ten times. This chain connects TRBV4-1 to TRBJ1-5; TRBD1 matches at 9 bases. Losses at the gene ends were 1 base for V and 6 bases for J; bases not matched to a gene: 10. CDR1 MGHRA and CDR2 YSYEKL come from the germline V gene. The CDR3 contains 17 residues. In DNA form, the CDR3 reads TGCGCCAGCAGCCAAGGGGAACAGGGGGCTTTTCGTCAGCCCCAGCATTTT. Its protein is CASSQGEQGAFRQPQHF.

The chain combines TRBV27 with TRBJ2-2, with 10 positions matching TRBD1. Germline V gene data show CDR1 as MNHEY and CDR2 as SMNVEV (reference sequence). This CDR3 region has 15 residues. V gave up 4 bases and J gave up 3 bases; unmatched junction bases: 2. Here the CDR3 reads CASSSTGGHTGELFF. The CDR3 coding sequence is TGTGCCAGCAGTTCGACAGGGGGCCACACCGGGGAGCTGTTTTTT.

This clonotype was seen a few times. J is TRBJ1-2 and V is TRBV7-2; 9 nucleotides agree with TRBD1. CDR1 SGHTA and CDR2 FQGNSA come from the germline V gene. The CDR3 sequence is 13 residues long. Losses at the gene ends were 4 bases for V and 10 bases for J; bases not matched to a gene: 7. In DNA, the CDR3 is TGTGCCAGCAGCTCTAGACAGGGGGGGATCTACACCTTC. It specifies CASSSRQGGIYTF.

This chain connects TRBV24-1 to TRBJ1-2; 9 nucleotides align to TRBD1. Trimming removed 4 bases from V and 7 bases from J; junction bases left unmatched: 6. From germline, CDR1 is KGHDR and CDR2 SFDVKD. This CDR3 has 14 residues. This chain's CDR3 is CATSDRGTGTGYTF. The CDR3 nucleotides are TGTGCCACCAGTGACCGCGGGACAGGGACTGGCTACACCTTC.

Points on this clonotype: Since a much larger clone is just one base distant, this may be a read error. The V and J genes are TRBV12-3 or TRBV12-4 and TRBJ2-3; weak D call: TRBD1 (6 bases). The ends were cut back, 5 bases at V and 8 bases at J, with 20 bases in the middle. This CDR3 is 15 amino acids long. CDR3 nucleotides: TGTGCCAGCAGTGGCTTCGACAGGCTGTCGGGTACGCAGTATTTT. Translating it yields CASSGFDRLSGTQYF.

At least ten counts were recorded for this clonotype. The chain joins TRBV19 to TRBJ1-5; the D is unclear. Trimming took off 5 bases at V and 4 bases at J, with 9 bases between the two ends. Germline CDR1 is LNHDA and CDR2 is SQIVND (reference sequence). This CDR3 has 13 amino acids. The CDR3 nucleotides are TGTGCCAGTAGTTGGGCCTCTAATCAGCCCCAGCATTTT. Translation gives CASSWASNQPQHF. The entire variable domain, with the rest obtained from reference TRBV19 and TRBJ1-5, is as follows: DGGITQSPKYLFRKEGQNVTLSCEQNLNHDAMYWYRQDPGQGLRLIYYSQIVNDFQKGDIAEGYSVSREKKESFPLTVTSAQKNPTAFYLCASSWASNQPQHFGDGTRLSIL.

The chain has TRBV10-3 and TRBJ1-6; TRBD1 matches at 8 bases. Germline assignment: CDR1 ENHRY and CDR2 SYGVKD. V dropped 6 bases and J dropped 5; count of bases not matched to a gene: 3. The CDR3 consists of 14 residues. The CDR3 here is CAIRSGGDNSPLHF. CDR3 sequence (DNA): TGTGCCATCAGGTCAGGGGGCGATAATTCACCCCTCCACTTT.

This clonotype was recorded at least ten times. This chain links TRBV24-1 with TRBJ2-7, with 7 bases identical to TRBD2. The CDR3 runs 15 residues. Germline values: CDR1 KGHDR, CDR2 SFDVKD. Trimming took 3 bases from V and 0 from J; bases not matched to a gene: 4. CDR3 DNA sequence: TGTGCCACCAGTGATAGCGGGATAAGCTCCTACGAGCAGTACTTC. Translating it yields CATSDSGISSYEQYF.

CDR3 residues: CASTRSGANVLTF. The CDR3 DNA is TGTGCCAGTACCAGGAGCGGGGCCAACGTCCTGACTTTC. The chain employs TRBV19 and TRBJ2-6; D not certain. The CDR3 is made up of 13 amino acids. Germline-derived CDR1 and CDR2 are LNHDA and SQIVND (reference sequence). Trimming cost V 7 bases and J 4 bases, with 8 bases left between them.

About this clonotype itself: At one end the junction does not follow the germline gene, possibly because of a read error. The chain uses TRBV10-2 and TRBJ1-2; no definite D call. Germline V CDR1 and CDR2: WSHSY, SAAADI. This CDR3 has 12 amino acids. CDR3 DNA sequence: TGTGCCAGCAGCGTGACGACAAGTGGCTACACCTTC. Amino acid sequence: CASSVTTSGYTF.

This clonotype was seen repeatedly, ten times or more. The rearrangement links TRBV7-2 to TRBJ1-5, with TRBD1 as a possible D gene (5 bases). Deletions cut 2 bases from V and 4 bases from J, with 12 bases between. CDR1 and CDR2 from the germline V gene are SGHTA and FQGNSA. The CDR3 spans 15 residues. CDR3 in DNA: TGTGCCAGCAGCTTAAATCGGGGCGATAATCAGCCCCAGCATTTT. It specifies CASSLNRGDNQPQHF.

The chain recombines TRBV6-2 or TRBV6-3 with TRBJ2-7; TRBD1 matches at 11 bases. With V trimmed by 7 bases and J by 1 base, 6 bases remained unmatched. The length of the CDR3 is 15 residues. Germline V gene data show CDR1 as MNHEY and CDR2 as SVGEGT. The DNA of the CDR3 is TGTGCCAGCAACCCGGGACAGGGGGTATCCTACGAGCAGTACTTC. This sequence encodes CASNPGQGVSYEQYF.

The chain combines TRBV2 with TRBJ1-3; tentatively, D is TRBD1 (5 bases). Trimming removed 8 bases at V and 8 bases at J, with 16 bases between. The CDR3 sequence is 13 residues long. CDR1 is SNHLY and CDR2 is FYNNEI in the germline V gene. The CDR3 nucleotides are TGTGCCAGCGGGACGGACTATGGCTACACCATATATTTT. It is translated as CASGTDYGYTIYF.

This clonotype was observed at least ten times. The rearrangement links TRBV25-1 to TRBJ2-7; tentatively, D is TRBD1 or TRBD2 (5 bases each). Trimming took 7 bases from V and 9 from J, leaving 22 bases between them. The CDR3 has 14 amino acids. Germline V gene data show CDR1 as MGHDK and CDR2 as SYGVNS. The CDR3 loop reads CASINARDAGVQYF. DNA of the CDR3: TGTGCCAGCATCAATGCCCGGGACGCCGGGGTGCAGTACTTC.

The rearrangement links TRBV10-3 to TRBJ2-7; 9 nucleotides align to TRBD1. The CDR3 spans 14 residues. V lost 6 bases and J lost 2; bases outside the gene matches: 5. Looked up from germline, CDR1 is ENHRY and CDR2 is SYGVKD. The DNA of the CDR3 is TGTGCCATCAGCAGGGACAGGGTGCCCTACGAGCAGTACTTC. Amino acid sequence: CAISRDRVPYEQYF.

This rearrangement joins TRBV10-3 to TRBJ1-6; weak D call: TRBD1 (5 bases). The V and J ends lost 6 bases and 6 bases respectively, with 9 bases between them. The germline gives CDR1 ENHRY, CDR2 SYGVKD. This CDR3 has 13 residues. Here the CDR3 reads CAIRGQINSPLHF. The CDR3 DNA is TGTGCCATCAGGGGGCAAATTAATTCACCCCTCCACTTT.

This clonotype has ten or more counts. DNA of the CDR3: TGTGCCAGCAGCCCAAGACAGGGGGCTTACGAGCAGTACTTC. Translation gives CASSPRQGAYEQYF. The rearrangement uses TRBV5-5 and TRBJ2-7, with 10 bases lining up with TRBD1. V shed 4 bases and J 4 bases; nucleotides not matched to a gene: 5. There are 14 residues in the CDR3. Germline CDR1 is SGHKS and CDR2 is YYEKEE (reference sequence).

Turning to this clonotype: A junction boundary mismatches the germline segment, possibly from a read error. The CDR3 DNA reads as TGTGCCAGCAGTCGTAGGGGGTACGGGCAGTACTTC. Amino acid sequence: CASSRRGYGQYF. The chain links TRBV12-3 or TRBV12-4 to TRBJ2-7, with D tentatively TRBD1 (6 bases). The CDR3 spans 12 residues.